These 31 T cell receptor beta chains came from one sample sequenced in a study of human T cells and chemical hapten exposure. Using its own MiXCR run on the RACE reads, TCRdb lists one record per CDR3 protein. The sample has roughly 92,000 distinct CDR3 sequences, about an eighth seen once. The time point was: patch test 2, 6 weeks after DPC sensitization. The treatment here: therapeutic diphenylcyclopropenone sensitization with weekly scalp DPC. The material was whole blood, obtained in connection with sensitization to the hapten diphenylcyclopropenone (DPC). These TCRs come from a woman between 40 and 55 years old with alopecia areata. Some clones in this sample may be carry-over from other donors' samples.

This clonotype was found many times. J is TRBJ1-4 and V is TRBV15; 7 nucleotides line up with TRBD1. V gave up 0 bases and J gave up 8 bases; unmatched junction bases: 6. This CDR3 is built from 15 residues. The V gene's germline CDR1 is LNHNV and CDR2 YYDKDF (reference sequence). CDR3 sequence reads: CATSRDRGYREKLFF. CDR3 coding DNA: TGTGCCACCAGCAGAGACAGGGGGTATCGGGAAAAACTGTTTTTT.

The rearrangement links TRBV9 to TRBJ1-1; TRBD1 might be the D (5 bases). The length of the CDR3 is 14 residues. Trimming removed 4 bases from V and 4 bases from J, with 14 bases in between. Germline V gene lookup returns CDR1 SGDLS and CDR2 YYNGEE. CDR3 bases: TGTGCCAGCAGCTCCCGGACATTGGGCACTGAAGCTTTCTTT. It encodes CASSSRTLGTEAFF.

The chain is built from TRBV27 and TRBJ1-1; D possibly corresponds to TRBD1 (5 bases). The V end was cut by 2 bases, the J end by 7 bases, with 11 bases between. The germline CDR1 and CDR2 sequences are MNHEY and SMNVEV (reference sequence). CDR3 size: 13 residues. The CDR3 region is CASSLVWGSEAFF. The CDR3 nucleotides read TGTGCCAGCAGTTTAGTATGGGGGAGTGAAGCTTTCTTT.

At least ten counts were recorded for this clonotype. Here the CDR3 DNA reads TGCGCCAGCAGCCAAGGAACACTAGTGAATTCACCCCTCCACTTT. This codes for CASSQGTLVNSPLHF. The gene calls are TRBV4-3 and TRBJ1-6; D remains ambiguous. This CDR3 has 15 amino acids. The V gene's germline CDR1 is LGHNA and CDR2 YSLEER. V lost 1 base and J 7 bases, leaving 11 bases between the germline ends.

This clonotype was picked up a small number of times. The chain joins TRBV27 to TRBJ1-2, with TRBD1 identical over 7 bases. The germline V gene has CDR1 MNHEY and CDR2 SMNVEV (reference sequence). This CDR3 has 14 residues. J gave up 7 bases and V 6 bases, and 11 bases lay outside the gene matches. In DNA form, the CDR3 reads TGTGCCAGCAGCCCCCAGGACAGGAAGATTGGCTACACCTTC. Its translation: CASSPQDRKIGYTF.

For this clonotype: No DNA is shown, since the ends of the CDR3 on it are uncertain; the CDR3 is the one TCRdb lists. V gene TRBV7-5 combines with J gene TRBJ2-1. TRBV7-5 is reported as a pseudogene. The CDR3 spans 15 amino acids, including both terminal residues. The CDR3 sequence is CISVPEAWSRREQFF.

This clonotype was seen a few times. J is TRBJ2-5 and V is TRBV7-2; perhaps D is TRBD1 or TRBD2 (6 bases each). There are 14 residues in the CDR3. CDR1 and CDR2 from the germline V gene are SGHTA and FQGNSA. Trimming took off 2 bases at V and 3 bases at J, with 10 bases between the two ends. Written as DNA, the CDR3 is TGTGCCAGCAGCTTACGTAGGGGGGAAGAGACCCAGTACTTC. Residues: CASSLRRGEETQYF.

The chain combines TRBV7-2 with TRBJ2-7, with 9 bases identical to TRBD2. This CDR3 has 15 residues. The V segment lost 4 bases and the J segment 7 bases; nucleotides outside the gene matches: 11. The germline V gene encodes CDR1 SGHTA and CDR2 FQGNSA. The CDR3 spells CASSSSGLAEKEQYF. The CDR3 DNA reads as TGTGCCAGCAGCTCCTCGGGACTAGCCGAGAAAGAGCAGTACTTC.

The sample holds many counts of this clonotype. The chain carries TRBV28 and TRBJ2-1; D ambiguous. V gave up 0 bases and J gave up 7 bases, with 4 bases separating them. Germline CDR1 is MDHEN and CDR2 is SYDVKM. There are 12 residues in the CDR3. The CDR3 bases are TGTGCCAGCAGTTTATGGGGGAATGAGCAGTTCTTC. This translates into CASSLWGNEQFF.

This clonotype was seen a single time. The genes are TRBV10-3 and TRBJ2-7; D is uncertain. V was trimmed by 5 bases and J by 3 bases, leaving 8 bases between them. Germline CDR1 is ENHRY and CDR2 is SYGVKD. CDR3 size: 12 residues. CDR3 in DNA: TGTGCCATCAGTACGACTGTCTACGAGCAGTACTTC. This sequence encodes CAISTTVYEQYF.

DNA for the CDR3: TGTGCCAGCAGTTGGGGACAGGGACTAAATCAGCCCCAGCATTTT. It codes for CASSWGQGLNQPQHF. The gene calls are TRBV28 and TRBJ1-5, with 9 bases aligning to TRBD1. The CDR3 is 15 residues long. Germline CDR1 reads MDHEN; CDR2 reads SYDVKM. V lost 4 bases and J lost 4; bases outside the gene matches: 5.

The chain combines TRBV5-1 with TRBJ2-3; D is possibly TRBD1 (6 bases). V shed 4 bases and J shed 1 base, with 13 bases lying between them. Germline CDR1 SGHRS, CDR2 YFSETQ. The CDR3 is made up of 15 amino acids. CDR3 sequence reads: CASSVDSLRTDTQYF. The DNA for the CDR3 is TGCGCCAGCAGCGTGGACAGTCTACGCACAGATACGCAGTATTTT.

V is TRBV5-4 and J is TRBJ2-3; either TRBD1 or TRBD2 may supply D (6 bases each). V was shortened by 2 bases and J by 1 base, with 11 bases between the two germline ends. The CDR3 covers 15 residues. CDR1 and CDR2 from the germline V gene are SGHNT and YYREEE (reference sequence). Here the CDR3 DNA reads TGTGCCAGCAGCTTCACAGGGACTGGCACAGATACGCAGTATTTT. It specifies CASSFTGTGTDTQYF.

The chain recombines TRBV20-1 with TRBJ2-7; D might be TRBD2 (7 bases). Looked up from germline, CDR1 is DFQATT and CDR2 is SNEGSKA (reference sequence). V lost 4 bases to trimming and J lost 2 bases, with 12 bases between them. There are 13 residues in the CDR3. The CDR3 DNA sequence: TGCAGTGCTACCTCGGGGGGCCCCTACGAGCAGTACTTC. It codes for CSATSGGPYEQYF.

This clonotype occurred many times. The chain uses TRBV18 and TRBJ2-7; D may be TRBD1 (6 bases). The CDR3 consists of 16 residues. V gave up 2 bases and J gave up 0 bases, with 14 bases separating them. Germline V gene lookup returns CDR1 KGHSH and CDR2 LQKENI. CDR3 amino acids: CASSPGGTGSSYEQYF. DNA of the CDR3: TGTGCCAGCTCACCAGGAGGAACAGGGAGCTCCTACGAGCAGTACTTC.

The V gene is TRBV7-2, the J gene TRBJ2-5, with 10 bases that match TRBD2. From germline, CDR1 is SGHTA and CDR2 FQGNSA. The CDR3 is 17 amino acids. V was pared by 3 bases and J by 2 bases, with 9 bases of the junction left unmatched. Written as DNA, the CDR3 is TGTGCCAGCAGCTTCAGCGGACTAGCGGAGGGGCAAGAGACCCAGTACTTC. This gives the protein CASSFSGLAEGQETQYF. Complete variable domain (other parts from reference TRBV7-2 and TRBJ2-5): GAGVSQSPSNKVTEKGKDVELRCDPISGHTALYWYRQSLGQGLEFLIYFQGNSAPDKSGLPSDRFSAERTGGSVSTLTIQRTQQEDSAVYLCASSFSGLAEGQETQYFGPGTRLLVL.

In its sample, this clonotype was seen once. The CDR3 region is CSVEIANEQFF. CDR3 DNA: TGCAGCGTTGAAATCGCCAATGAGCAGTTCTTC. This chain uses TRBV29-1 with TRBJ2-1; D is unclear. V dropped 2 bases and J dropped 6 bases, with 5 bases sitting between them. Germline V gene sequence: CDR1 SQVTM, CDR2 ANQGSEA. The CDR3 runs 11 residues.

The V and J genes are TRBV6-6 and TRBJ1-5, with D uncertain. The CDR3 spans 13 residues. CDR1 and CDR2 (germline): MNHNY, SVGAGI (reference sequence). The V and J ends lost 6 bases and 3 bases respectively, with 9 bases between them. The CDR3 sequence is CASRDGFNQPQHF. CDR3 nucleotide sequence: TGTGCCAGCAGGGACGGTTTCAATCAGCCCCAGCATTTT.

The chain uses TRBV7-2 and TRBJ2-5, with no clear D. Germline values: CDR1 SGHTA, CDR2 FQGNSA. CDR3 length: 13 amino acids. The V end lost 8 bases, the J end lost 1 base, and 11 bases lay between the germline ends. CDR3: CASVGGFQETQYF. CDR3 DNA: TGTGCCAGCGTTGGCGGCTTCCAAGAGACCCAGTACTTC.

This clonotype was counted between two and nine times. The chain is built from TRBV30 and TRBJ1-2; no clear D gene. Trimming removed 2 bases from V and 5 bases from J, with 18 bases in between. Germline CDR1 GTSNPN, CDR2 SVGIG (reference sequence). This CDR3 contains 15 residues. CDR3 sequence reads: CAWSQQSRFGYGYTF. Written as DNA, the CDR3 is TGTGCCTGGAGTCAGCAGAGCCGATTCGGGTATGGCTACACCTTC.

The chain employs TRBV6-5 and TRBJ1-1; D is uncertain. V lost 5 bases to trimming and J lost 6 bases, with 13 bases between them. Germline CDR1 is MNHEY and CDR2 is SVGAGI. The CDR3 is made up of 13 amino acids. CDR3 sequence: CASSTTSRPEAFF. CDR3 sequence (DNA): TGTGCCAGCAGTACCACCTCGAGACCTGAAGCTTTCTTT.

The chain employs TRBV30 and TRBJ1-3, with a tentative D call TRBD1 (5 bases). Germline CDR1 reads GTSNPN; CDR2 reads SVGIG (reference sequence). The CDR3 is made up of 14 amino acids. V lost 3 bases and J 4 bases, leaving 13 bases between the germline ends. CDR3 in amino acids: CAWRERGSGNTIYF. The CDR3 DNA reads as TGTGCCTGGAGAGAGAGGGGATCCGGAAACACCATATATTTT.

This chain uses TRBV4-2 with TRBJ2-7; 9 nucleotides match TRBD1. The V gene's germline CDR1 is LGHNA and CDR2 YNFKEQ. Germline trimming cut 6 bases from V and 3 bases from J; bases unmatched to any gene: 6. This CDR3 comprises 14 residues. The chain's CDR3 is CASSSTGGNYEQYF. The CDR3 coding sequence is TGTGCCAGCAGTTCGACAGGGGGGAACTACGAGCAGTACTTC.

In its sample, this clonotype was seen a few times. The chain couples TRBV7-2 to TRBJ2-1; maybe TRBD2 (5 bases). The CDR3 is 14 amino acids. V lost 5 bases, J lost 8 bases, and 16 bases lay in between. Germline lookup yields CDR1 SGHTA and CDR2 FQGNSA. CDR3 coding DNA: TGTGCCAGCAGCGGGTCGTCTAGCTTGTATGAGCAGTTCTTC. Translated: CASSGSSSLYEQFF.

V is TRBV30 and J is TRBJ1-1; D unresolved. V lost 0 bases to trimming and J lost 5 bases, with 13 bases between them. This CDR3 has 14 residues. In germline, CDR1 is GTSNPN, CDR2 SVGIG (reference sequence). CDR3 in amino acids: CAWSVVGRWTEAFF. CDR3 nucleotides: TGTGCCTGGAGTGTTGTAGGGAGGTGGACTGAAGCTTTCTTT.

This clonotype was seen ten or more times. This chain links TRBV6-5 with TRBJ1-1; 7 bases are shared with TRBD1. CDR1 is MNHEY, CDR2 SVGAGI, per germline. The trim removed 10 bases at V and 5 bases at J, leaving 7 bases unmatched. This CDR3 spans 12 amino acids. CDR3 nucleotides: TGTGCCACGACAGGGCAGGGGACTGAAGCTTTCTTT. Amino acid sequence: CATTGQGTEAFF.

In its sample, this clonotype was seen many times. This chain connects TRBV7-6 to TRBJ1-1; the D gene is possibly TRBD1 (5 bases). The V gene's germline CDR1 is SGHVS and CDR2 FNYEAQ. The CDR3 consists of 13 residues. The germline V and J ends were trimmed by 5 bases and 2 bases, with 9 bases remaining between them. The CDR3 spells CASSGGVNTEAFF. In DNA, the CDR3 is TGTGCCAGCAGCGGGGGGGTTAACACTGAAGCTTTCTTT.

This clonotype was observed at least ten times. The chain joins TRBV3-1 to TRBJ2-5; the D is unclear. This CDR3 comprises 12 residues. The ends were cut back, 1 base at V and 5 bases at J, with 5 bases in the middle. Germline V gene sequence: CDR1 LGHDT, CDR2 YNNKEL (reference sequence). The chain's CDR3 is CASSQVVETQYF. The CDR3 nucleotides are TGTGCCAGCAGCCAAGTGGTGGAGACCCAGTACTTC.

The table lists this clonotype with a few counts. V usage is TRBV3-1 and J usage is TRBJ2-2; 8 bases line up with TRBD2. This CDR3 region has 16 residues. V lost 3 bases to trimming and J lost 5 bases; unmatched junction nucleotides: 8. From germline, CDR1 is LGHDT and CDR2 YNNKEL (reference sequence). The CDR3 spells CASSQAHAGGTGELFF. In nucleotides, the CDR3 is TGTGCCAGCAGCCAGGCCCATGCGGGAGGAACCGGGGAGCTGTTTTTT.

The genes are TRBV5-4 and TRBJ2-3, with 11 nucleotides matching TRBD2. Trimming removed 0 bases from V and 1 base from J; junction bases left unmatched: 1. This CDR3 is 16 amino acids long. Per germline, CDR1 SGHNT and CDR2 YYREEE (reference sequence). The CDR3 is CASSLGLAGRTDTQYF. CDR3 DNA sequence: TGTGCCAGCAGCTTGGGACTAGCGGGGCGCACAGATACGCAGTATTTT.

This chain uses TRBV7-6 with TRBJ2-1; TRBD1 aligns across 9 bases. Germline V gives CDR1 SGHVS, CDR2 FNYEAQ. The CDR3 spans 16 residues. Unmatched junction bases numbered 3, after V lost 1 base and J lost 2 bases. The CDR3 coding sequence is TGTGCCAGCAGCTTAGAAGGGGACAGGGCCTACAATGAGCAGTTCTTC. This translates into CASSLEGDRAYNEQFF.